This entry concerns a single T cell receptor (beta chain). The data originate from a study of blood T cell repertoires in COVID-19. The CDR3 is made up of 15 amino acids. The germline V gene encodes CDR1 MNHNS and CDR2 SASEGT. V was clipped by 2 bases and J by 0 bases, with 10 bases between them. As originally analysed: By means of reference gene primer amplification, nucleated cell counts were estimated. Clones were sequenced by immunoSEQ multiplex PCR, and TCRdb holds only the in-frame ones, with some missing. V and J calls and clone size are copied from that table; D and trimming were computed from the DNA. The table shows about 230,000 clones, with 75% to 85% occurring only once.

Sequencing used peripheral blood. The receptor's source is a woman between 40 and 50 years old who had recovered from COVID-19. The rearrangement links TRBV6-1 to TRBJ1-2; D may be TRBD1 (5 bases). CDR3 DNA sequence: TGTGCCAGCAGTGAATTTCGGGGGACTAACTATGGCTACACCTTC. Amino acids: CASSEFRGTNYGYTF.